The 5 T cell receptor beta chains presented below share a single source sample, sequenced in a study of T cells in Graves' hyperthyroidism and ophthalmopathy. RNA transcripts provided the source from which TCR beta CDR3 regions were amplified. First-round RT-PCR with HTBI primers amplified the TCR CDR3 region. MiXCR was run by TCRdb on the multiplex PCR reads, yielding one entry per CDR3 protein. The sample has hundreds of thousands of distinct CDR3 sequences, around 15% seen once; the top ten hold around 4.5%. Sequenced input: blood. These TCRs come from a woman aged 40 to 50 with Graves' ophthalmopathy.

This clonotype was picked up a small number of times. The chain employs TRBV27 and TRBJ2-7; TRBD2 matches 8 bases. V was clipped by 7 bases and J by 3 bases; unmatched bases: 14. This CDR3 has 16 residues. CDR1 and CDR2 from the germline V gene are MNHEY and SMNVEV (reference sequence). The CDR3 DNA sequence: TGTGCCAGCACGCCCAGATGGCTAGCGGGTTACTACGAGCAGTACTTC. The encoded protein is CASTPRWLAGYYEQYF.

This clonotype was observed many times. The gene calls are TRBV30 and TRBJ2-5, with 7 bases that match TRBD2. The V and J ends lost 0 bases and 11 bases, in that order; junction bases with no gene match: 9. The CDR3 sequence is 13 residues long. CDR1 and CDR2 (germline): GTSNPN, SVGIG (reference sequence). The CDR3, as DNA: TGTGCCTGGAGTGTCTACCAGCGGGGCCCACAGTACTTC. This codes for CAWSVYQRGPQYF.

This clonotype was detected many times. The rearrangement uses TRBV19 and TRBJ1-2; D not resolved. In germline, CDR1 is LNHDA, CDR2 SQIVND (reference sequence). This CDR3 is 13 amino acids long. V was clipped by 3 bases and J by 4 bases, with 9 bases between them. The CDR3 here is CASSIGRSYGYTF. CDR3 bases: TGTGCCAGTAGTATCGGACGAAGCTATGGCTACACCTTC.

This clonotype has a handful of counts. In DNA, the CDR3 is TGTGCCATCAGTGCCGGAGGCAATCAGCCCCAGCATTTT. This gives the protein CAISAGGNQPQHF. J is TRBJ1-5 and V is TRBV10-3; D is undetermined. The germline V gene has CDR1 ENHRY and CDR2 SYGVKD. This CDR3 comprises 13 residues. Trimming shortened V by 4 bases and J by 2 bases, and 6 bases separated the two germline ends.

The rearrangement joins TRBV7-2 to TRBJ2-5, with 9 bases lining up with TRBD2. Germline assignment: CDR1 SGHTA and CDR2 FQGNSA. The ends lost 4 bases at V and 5 bases at J; junction bases unmatched: 5. CDR3 size: 14 residues. The CDR3 loop reads CASSSGSGSETQYF. As DNA, the CDR3 is TGTGCCAGCAGCTCGGGTAGCGGGAGTGAGACCCAGTACTTC. Full variable domain (missing parts from reference TRBV7-2 and TRBJ2-5): GAGVSQSPSNKVTEKGKDVELRCDPISGHTALYWYRQSLGQGLEFLIYFQGNSAPDKSGLPSDRFSAERTGGSVSTLTIQRTQQEDSAVYLCASSSGSGSETQYFGPGTRLLVL.